The clone carrying this T cell receptor (beta chain) was observed a few times. No antigen is known for it. The data are from a study of early T cells in non-severe SARS-CoV-2 infection. Study in general: Bulk RNA from unsorted whole blood was sequenced; chains were unpaired. Study-wide findings and caveats: CD4 and private specificities were missed by VDJdb matching, which favored anti-spike CD8 responses.

Per germline, CDR1 MDHEN and CDR2 SYDVKM. This CDR3 has 14 amino acids. Trimming cost V 7 bases and J 5 bases, with 15 bases left between them. Individual cDNA molecules were tagged with unique molecular identifiers, the study reported. TCRdb redid the calling of the 5' RACE reads with MiXCR, one entry per CDR3 protein. The sample consists of some 64,000 distinct CDR3 sequences, about 13% of them appearing once. The sample comprised whole blood. The chain combines TRBV28 with TRBJ1-5, with D unresolved. This TCR was sampled from an adult who was a healthcare worker with PCR-confirmed SARS-CoV-2 infection or an uninfected control (not recorded which). The CDR3 nucleotides are TGTGCCAGCACGTTCAGGCCACTGGATCAGCCCCAGCATTTT. Amino acid sequence: CASTFRPLDQPQHF.